This paragraph covers one T cell receptor (beta chain) sequence. The data are from a study of blood T cell repertoires in COVID-19. Study details: Whether acute or convalescent, the COVID-19 samples came from the United States, Italy and Spain. Sample material is recorded as cDNA or gDNA derived from T cells, B-cell-depleted T cells, or PBMCs.

Germline V CDR1 and CDR2: SGHTA, FQGTGA. The J segment lost 4 bases and the V segment lost 4 bases, leaving 8 bases of the junction unmatched. The CDR3 has 16 amino acids. Here immunoSEQ multiplex PCR was the method, and the copy in TCRdb shows in-frame clones only, minus some. The sample holds hundreds of thousands of clones, around nine tenths seen once. The sample was PBMCs or T cells enriched from blood (not recorded which). The sequence was collected from a man between 60 and 75 years old who had recovered from COVID-19. This rearrangement joins TRBV7-3 to TRBJ2-1; 9 bases line up with TRBD2. CDR3 sequence reads: CASSSGAGGTYNEQFF. In DNA, the CDR3 is TGTGCCAGCAGCTCGGGAGCGGGAGGTACATACAATGAGCAGTTCTTC.